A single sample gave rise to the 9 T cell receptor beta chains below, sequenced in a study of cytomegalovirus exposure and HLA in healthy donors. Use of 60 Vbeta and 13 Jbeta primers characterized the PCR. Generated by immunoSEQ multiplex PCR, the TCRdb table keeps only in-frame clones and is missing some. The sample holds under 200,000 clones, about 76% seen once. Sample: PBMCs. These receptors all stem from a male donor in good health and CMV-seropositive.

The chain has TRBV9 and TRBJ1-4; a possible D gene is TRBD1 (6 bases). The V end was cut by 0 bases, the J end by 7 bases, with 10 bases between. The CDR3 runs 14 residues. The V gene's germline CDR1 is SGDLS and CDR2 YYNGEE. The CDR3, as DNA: TGTGCCAGCAGCGTAGGGCGAGGGGGTGAAAAACTGTTTTTT. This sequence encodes CASSVGRGGEKLFF.

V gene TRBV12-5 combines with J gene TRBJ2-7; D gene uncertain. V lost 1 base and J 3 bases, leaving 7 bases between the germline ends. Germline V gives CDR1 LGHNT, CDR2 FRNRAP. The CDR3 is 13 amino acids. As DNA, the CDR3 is TGTGCTAGTGGTTTGGAGTTCGGCTACGAGCAGTACTTC. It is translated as CASGLEFGYEQYF.

CDR3 coding DNA: TGTGCCAGCGCAGGGGTTTCTGGAAACACCATATATTTT. This codes for CASAGVSGNTIYF. This rearrangement joins TRBV6-1 to TRBJ1-3, with D possibly being TRBD1 (6 bases). CDR1 MNHNS and CDR2 SASEGT come from the germline V gene. CDR3 size: 13 residues. Trimming stripped 8 bases from V and 1 base from J, with 9 bases between.

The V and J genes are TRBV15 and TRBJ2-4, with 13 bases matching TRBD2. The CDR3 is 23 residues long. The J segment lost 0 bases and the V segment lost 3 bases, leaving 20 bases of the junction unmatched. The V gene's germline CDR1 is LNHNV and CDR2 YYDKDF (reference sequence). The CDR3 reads CATSSSGTSGTIVGLLAKNIQYF. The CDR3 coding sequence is TGTGCCACCAGCAGCTCCGGGACTAGCGGGACCATAGTAGGGCTACTAGCCAAAAACATTCAGTACTTC.

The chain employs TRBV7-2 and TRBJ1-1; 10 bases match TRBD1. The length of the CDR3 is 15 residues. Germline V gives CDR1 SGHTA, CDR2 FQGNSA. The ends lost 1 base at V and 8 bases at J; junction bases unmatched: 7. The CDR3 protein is CASSLERTGGREAFF. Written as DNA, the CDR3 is TGTGCCAGCAGCTTAGAACGGACAGGGGGTCGGGAAGCTTTCTTT.

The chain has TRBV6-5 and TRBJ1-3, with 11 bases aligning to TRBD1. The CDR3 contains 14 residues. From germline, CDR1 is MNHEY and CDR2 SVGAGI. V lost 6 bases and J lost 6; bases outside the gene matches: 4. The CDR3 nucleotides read TGTGCCAGCAGCCGGACAGGGGGCGAAAACACCATATATTTT. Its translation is CASSRTGGENTIYF.

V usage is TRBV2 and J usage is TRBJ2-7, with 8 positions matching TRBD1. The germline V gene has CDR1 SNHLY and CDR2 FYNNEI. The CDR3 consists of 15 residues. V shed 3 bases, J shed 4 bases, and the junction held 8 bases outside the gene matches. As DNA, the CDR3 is TGTGCCAGCAGTGATGAGTCAGGGGGCCCGTACGAGCAGTACTTC. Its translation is CASSDESGGPYEQYF.

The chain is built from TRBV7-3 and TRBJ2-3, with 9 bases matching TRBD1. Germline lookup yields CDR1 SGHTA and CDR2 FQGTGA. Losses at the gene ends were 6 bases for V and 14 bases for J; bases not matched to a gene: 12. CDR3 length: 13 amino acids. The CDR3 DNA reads TGTGCCAGCAGTTCACCCCGGGACAGGGTTATGTATTTT. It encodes CASSSPRDRVMYF.

CDR3 sequence (DNA): TGTGCCAGCAGGGCGGGGAGTGTCGGTGAAAAACTGTTTTTT. This gives the protein CASRAGSVGEKLFF. The chain links TRBV7-9 to TRBJ1-4; the D is unclear. The CDR3 totals 14 residues. Looked up from germline, CDR1 is SEHNR and CDR2 is FQNEAQ (reference sequence). V dropped 6 bases and J dropped 7 bases, with 15 bases sitting between them.